Listed below are T cell receptor beta chains from one sample, sequenced in a study of T cells in Graves' hyperthyroidism and ophthalmopathy. TCRdb called the multiplex PCR reads again in MiXCR, with one record for every CDR3 protein. The sample records fewer than 450,000 distinct CDR3 sequences, more than 13% being singletons. Sequencing used blood. The receptors derive from a man aged 45-65 years with Graves' ophthalmopathy. CDR3s include the opening cysteine and the closing phenylalanine or tryptophan. D genes are given only for firm matches. The listing skips clone size in some rows; elsewhere it reads once, few, many or a size class.

clone size: .
V gene: TRBV6-2/TRBV6-3
D gene: TRBD2
J gene: TRBJ2-1
CDR3 DNA: TGTGCCAGCAGTCGGACCCAACTAGCGGGAGGGTACAATGAGCAGTTCTTC
CDR3 protein: CASSRTQLAGGYNEQFF

clone size: few
V gene: TRBV27
D gene: .
J gene: TRBJ1-5
CDR3 DNA: TGTGCCAGCGGTGGGGGGGATACTAATCAGCCCCAGCATTTT
CDR3 protein: CASGGGDTNQPQHF

clone size: many
V gene: TRBV20-1
D gene: TRBD2
J gene: TRBJ2-1
CDR3 DNA: TGCAGTGCTAGAGATCTGGGGACTAGCCGCGGCGGGAACTCCTACAATGAGCAGTTCTTC
CDR3 protein: CSARDLGTSRGGNSYNEQFF

clone size: many
V gene: TRBV28
D gene: .
J gene: TRBJ2-7
CDR3 DNA: TGTGCCAGCAGTTTTAGCTATTCCTACGAGCAGTACTTC
CDR3 protein: CASSFSYSYEQYF

clone size: many
V gene: TRBV6-1
D gene: TRBD2
J gene: TRBJ2-2
CDR3 DNA: TGTGCCAGCAAATTAAAAGGGGCTAGCGGGAGTGTTAGCACCGGGGAGCTGTTTTTT
CDR3 protein: CASKLKGASGSVSTGELFF

clone size: .
V gene: TRBV24-1
D gene: .
J gene: TRBJ2-5
CDR3 DNA: TGTGCCACCAGGGGGGGTTTAGAGACCCAGTACTTC
CDR3 protein: CATRGGLETQYF

clone size: many
V gene: TRBV18
D gene: .
J gene: TRBJ2-2
CDR3 DNA: TGTGCCAGCTCAGATAAGCGGGCAACCAACACCGGGGAGCTGTTTTTT
CDR3 protein: CASSDKRATNTGELFF

clone size: .
V gene: TRBV6-2/TRBV6-3
D gene: TRBD2
J gene: TRBJ2-1
CDR3 DNA: TGTGCCAGCAGTTACGCTAACGGTTTTTTGACTAGCGGATACAATGAGCAGTTCTTC
CDR3 protein: CASSYANGFLTSGYNEQFF

clone size: many
V gene: TRBV12-3/TRBV12-4
D gene: .
J gene: TRBJ2-7
CDR3 DNA: TGTGCCAGCAGTTTGCACAACTCCTACGAGCAGTACTTC
CDR3 protein: CASSLHNSYEQYF

clone size: many
V gene: TRBV2
D gene: .
J gene: TRBJ1-1
CDR3 DNA: TGTGCCAGCAGTAGTGGGCCAGGGATGAACACTGAAGCTTTCTTT
CDR3 protein: CASSSGPGMNTEAFF

clone size: .
V gene: TRBV7-9
D gene: .
J gene: TRBJ1-4
CDR3 DNA: TGTGCCAGCAGCCCCGAGGGGGGCGGTGAAAAACTGTTTTTT
CDR3 protein: CASSPEGGGEKLFF

clone size: few
V gene: TRBV6-1
D gene: .
J gene: TRBJ2-5
CDR3 DNA: TGTGCCAGCAGACAAGACTACCAGCAAGAGACCCAGTACTTC
CDR3 protein: CASRQDYQQETQYF

clone size: many
V gene: TRBV30
D gene: .
J gene: TRBJ2-1
CDR3 DNA: TGTGCCTGGAGTCAAGGGGCAGGGGAGCAGTTCTTC
CDR3 protein: CAWSQGAGEQFF

clone size: .
V gene: TRBV29-1
D gene: TRBD1
J gene: TRBJ2-7
CDR3 DNA: TGCAGCGTTGAAGACGGTGGGACAGGGGACTACGAGCAGTACTTC
CDR3 protein: CSVEDGGTGDYEQYF

clone size: many
V gene: TRBV7-9
D gene: TRBD2
J gene: TRBJ2-4
CDR3 DNA: TGTGCCAGCAGCTTTTTATCAGCGGGAGGGCCTCAAGTAGCCAAAAACATTCAGTACTTC
CDR3 protein: CASSFLSAGGPQVAKNIQYF

clone size: many
V gene: TRBV5-5
D gene: .
J gene: TRBJ2-5
CDR3 DNA: TGTGCCAGTACTTCGTACCAAGAGACCCAGTACTTC
CDR3 protein: CASTSYQETQYF

clone size: many
V gene: TRBV27
D gene: .
J gene: TRBJ1-2
CDR3 DNA: TGTGCCAGCAGTCAACACGCACTCGATGGCTACACCTTC
CDR3 protein: CASSQHALDGYTF

clone size: .
V gene: TRBV5-1
D gene: .
J gene: TRBJ2-7
CDR3 DNA: TGCGCCAGCAGAGACTCAGGCTACGAGCAGTACTTC
CDR3 protein: CASRDSGYEQYF

clone size: many
V gene: TRBV10-3
D gene: TRBD2
J gene: TRBJ2-3
CDR3 DNA: TGTGCCATCAGGAAGGGACTAGCGGGAGTAGATACGCAGTATTTT
CDR3 protein: CAIRKGLAGVDTQYF

clone size: .
V gene: TRBV2
D gene: TRBD1
J gene: TRBJ2-1
CDR3 DNA: TGTGCCAGTGCACTGTCCCGGGGACAGATTACGTATGAGCAGTTCTTC
CDR3 protein: CASALSRGQITYEQFF

clone size: many
V gene: TRBV28
D gene: TRBD2
J gene: TRBJ2-3
CDR3 DNA: TGTGCCAGCAGTTTATCAACGGGACTAGGTATCACAGATACGCAGTATTTT
CDR3 protein: CASSLSTGLGITDTQYF

clone size: few
V gene: TRBV4-1
D gene: .
J gene: TRBJ2-5
CDR3 DNA: TGCGCCAGCAGCCAAGTTGGGGGATCCGAGACCCAGTACTTC
CDR3 protein: CASSQVGGSETQYF

clone size: .
V gene: TRBV3-1
D gene: .
J gene: TRBJ2-1
CDR3 DNA: TGTGCCAGCAGCCGCCCCGGGGCTTCCTACAATGAGCAGTTCTTC
CDR3 protein: CASSRPGASYNEQFF

clone size: .
V gene: TRBV24-1
D gene: TRBD1
J gene: TRBJ2-2
CDR3 DNA: TGTGCCACCAGTGACACCGGGACAGGGGGAACCGGGGAGCTGTTTTTT
CDR3 protein: CATSDTGTGGTGELFF

clone size: few
V gene: TRBV15
D gene: .
J gene: TRBJ2-1
CDR3 DNA: TGTGCCACCAGCAACAGCAGCTCCTACAATGAGCAGTTCTTC
CDR3 protein: CATSNSSSYNEQFF

clone size: few
V gene: TRBV24-1
D gene: TRBD1
J gene: TRBJ2-3
CDR3 DNA: TGTGCCACCAGTGACTTGGACAGGGGGGCGCAGTATTTT
CDR3 protein: CATSDLDRGAQYF

clone size: .
V gene: TRBV19
D gene: TRBD1
J gene: TRBJ2-3
CDR3 DNA: TGTGCCAGTAGAAAAGACAGGGCGTCCACAGATACGCAGTATTTT
CDR3 protein: CASRKDRASTDTQYF

clone size: many
V gene: TRBV24-1
D gene: .
J gene: TRBJ1-1
CDR3 DNA: TGTGCCACGTCGGACAGACGAAACACTGAAGCTTTCTTT
CDR3 protein: CATSDRRNTEAFF

clone size: .
V gene: TRBV20-1
D gene: .
J gene: TRBJ1-1
CDR3 DNA: TGCAGTGCTAGAGTACATAAAATGAACACTGAAGCTTTCTTT
CDR3 protein: CSARVHKMNTEAFF

clone size: once
V gene: TRBV12-3/TRBV12-4
D gene: TRBD2
J gene: TRBJ2-5
CDR3 DNA: TGTGCCAGCAGCCCCGGGGTAGCGGGGACCCAAGAGACCCAGTACTTC
CDR3 protein: CASSPGVAGTQETQYF

clone size: .
V gene: TRBV20-1
D gene: TRBD1
J gene: TRBJ2-5
CDR3 DNA: TGCAGTGCTACAGGGGGCGCGGGGGAGACCCAGTACTTC
CDR3 protein: CSATGGAGETQYF

clone size: many
V gene: TRBV7-3
D gene: TRBD2
J gene: TRBJ2-1
CDR3 DNA: TGTGCCAGCAGCTTAACCCCAGCGGGAGGGCCAGGATTGAGGGAGCAGTTCTTC
CDR3 protein: CASSLTPAGGPGLREQFF

clone size: many
V gene: TRBV28
D gene: .
J gene: TRBJ2-3
CDR3 DNA: TGTGCCAGCAGTGTCCCCACAGGTTATAGCACAGATACGCAGTATTTT
CDR3 protein: CASSVPTGYSTDTQYF

clone size: .
V gene: TRBV11-1
D gene: TRBD1
J gene: TRBJ2-7
CDR3 DNA: TGTGCCAGCAGCTTTGGGAGACAGGGGGCTGTTACTACCTACGAGCAGTACTTC
CDR3 protein: CASSFGRQGAVTTYEQYF

clone size: many
V gene: TRBV30
D gene: .
J gene: TRBJ2-7
CDR3 DNA: TGTGCCTCTGGACCAAGCTACGAGCAGTACTTC
CDR3 protein: CASGPSYEQYF

clone size: many
V gene: TRBV27
D gene: .
J gene: TRBJ2-7
CDR3 DNA: TGTGCCAGCAGATGGGGTAAGACTTCCTACGAGCAGTACTTC
CDR3 protein: CASRWGKTSYEQYF

clone size: many
V gene: TRBV24-1
D gene: .
J gene: TRBJ2-1
CDR3 DNA: TGTGCCACCAGTGACCCAAAGACGATCTACAATGAGCAGTTCTTC
CDR3 protein: CATSDPKTIYNEQFF

clone size: .
V gene: TRBV29-1
D gene: TRBD2
J gene: TRBJ2-7
CDR3 DNA: TGCAGCGCCGAGGGGTCTAGCGGGAGAAGTGGGGAGCAGTACTTC
CDR3 protein: CSAEGSSGRSGEQYF

clone size: many
V gene: TRBV5-6
D gene: .
J gene: TRBJ2-7
CDR3 DNA: TGTGCCAGCAGCTTGGCGGACGGCTACGAGCAGTACTTC
CDR3 protein: CASSLADGYEQYF

clone size: many
V gene: TRBV20-1
D gene: TRBD2
J gene: TRBJ2-1
CDR3 DNA: TGCAGTGCTCCCCCTTCGGAGCGCGGGAGGGCCCAAATGCAGTTCTTC
CDR3 protein: CSAPPSERGRAQMQFF

clone size: many
V gene: TRBV20-1
D gene: .
J gene: TRBJ2-5
CDR3 DNA: TGCAGTGCGAGTCCGGGGGGCGAGAGTCAGACCCAGTACTTC
CDR3 protein: CSASPGGESQTQYF

clone size: .
V gene: TRBV9
D gene: .
J gene: TRBJ2-2
CDR3 DNA: TGTGCCAGCAGCAAGATCACGGGAGACGCCGGGGAGCTGTTTTTT
CDR3 protein: CASSKITGDAGELFF

clone size: .
V gene: TRBV24-1
D gene: TRBD1
J gene: TRBJ2-1
CDR3 DNA: TGTGCCACCAGTGATCCGAGGGTGGACAGGAGAACCTACAATGAGCAGTTCTTC
CDR3 protein: CATSDPRVDRRTYNEQFF

clone size: .
V gene: TRBV5-1
D gene: TRBD1
J gene: TRBJ2-5
CDR3 DNA: TGCGCCAGCAGTAGGAACCAGGGGGCTGGGGAGACCCAGTACTTC
CDR3 protein: CASSRNQGAGETQYF

clone size: few
V gene: TRBV7-8
D gene: TRBD1
J gene: TRBJ1-3
CDR3 DNA: TGTGCCAGCAGCGACCCCTGGACAGGGGATGGAAACACCATATATTTT
CDR3 protein: CASSDPWTGDGNTIYF

clone size: many
V gene: TRBV2
D gene: TRBD2
J gene: TRBJ2-7
CDR3 DNA: TGTGCCAGCAGTGAGGTAGGGGTAGCGGGAGTGTACGAGCAGTACTTC
CDR3 protein: CASSEVGVAGVYEQYF

clone size: many
V gene: TRBV9
D gene: .
J gene: TRBJ2-7
CDR3 DNA: TGTGCCAGCAGCGTGGGGCCCTCCTACGAGCAGTACTTC
CDR3 protein: CASSVGPSYEQYF

clone size: many
V gene: TRBV27
D gene: .
J gene: TRBJ1-1
CDR3 DNA: TGTGCCACCTTGAGGGGCAACACTGAAGCTTTCTTT
CDR3 protein: CATLRGNTEAFF

clone size: few
V gene: TRBV20-1
D gene: TRBD2
J gene: TRBJ2-7
CDR3 DNA: TGCAGTGCTGGACTAGGAGTAGCGAGGTACGAGCAGTACTTC
CDR3 protein: CSAGLGVARYEQYF

clone size: many
V gene: TRBV3-1
D gene: .
J gene: TRBJ2-5
CDR3 DNA: TGTGCCAGCAGCCAACTAGATATCCAGCCGGAGACCCAGTACTTC
CDR3 protein: CASSQLDIQPETQYF

clone size: few
V gene: TRBV28
D gene: TRBD1
J gene: TRBJ2-4
CDR3 DNA: TGTGCCAGCAGTTCGGGACAGATGCTAGCCAAAAACATTCAGTACTTC
CDR3 protein: CASSSGQMLAKNIQYF

clone size: many
V gene: TRBV11-2
D gene: TRBD2
J gene: TRBJ2-7
CDR3 DNA: TGTGCCAGCAGCTCGTTAAGACTAGCGGGATCGTCCGAGCAGTACTTC
CDR3 protein: CASSSLRLAGSSEQYF

clone size: many
V gene: TRBV30
D gene: .
J gene: TRBJ2-2
CDR3 DNA: TGTGCCTGGAGTGATTACCTAGGGGGGCGAGTCGTCGGGGAGCTGTTTTTT
CDR3 protein: CAWSDYLGGRVVGELFF

clone size: few
V gene: TRBV12-3/TRBV12-4
D gene: TRBD1
J gene: TRBJ2-1
CDR3 DNA: TGTGCCAGCAGTAGAATGACAGGGGGCGCGAGTGATGAGCAGTTCTTC
CDR3 protein: CASSRMTGGASDEQFF

clone size: many
V gene: TRBV6-1
D gene: .
J gene: TRBJ2-7
CDR3 DNA: TGTGCCAGCGGTAGTTTCCGCTACGAGCAGTACTTC
CDR3 protein: CASGSFRYEQYF

clone size: .
V gene: TRBV29-1
D gene: .
J gene: TRBJ2-7
CDR3 DNA: TGCAGCGTGCTCCTATGGTCCGAGCAGTACTTC
CDR3 protein: CSVLLWSEQYF

clone size: many
V gene: TRBV11-1
D gene: .
J gene: TRBJ1-1
CDR3 DNA: TGTGCCAGCAGCTATGACGGGGGAGGCGCTTTCTTT
CDR3 protein: CASSYDGGGAFF

clone size: many
V gene: TRBV7-6
D gene: TRBD1
J gene: TRBJ2-7
CDR3 DNA: TGTGCCAGCAGCCCGGGACAGGCCACCTACGAGCAGTACTTC
CDR3 protein: CASSPGQATYEQYF

clone size: few
V gene: TRBV19
D gene: .
J gene: TRBJ1-1
CDR3 DNA: TGTGCCAGTAGCCAAGTAAGGGACACTGAAGCTTTCTTT
CDR3 protein: CASSQVRDTEAFF